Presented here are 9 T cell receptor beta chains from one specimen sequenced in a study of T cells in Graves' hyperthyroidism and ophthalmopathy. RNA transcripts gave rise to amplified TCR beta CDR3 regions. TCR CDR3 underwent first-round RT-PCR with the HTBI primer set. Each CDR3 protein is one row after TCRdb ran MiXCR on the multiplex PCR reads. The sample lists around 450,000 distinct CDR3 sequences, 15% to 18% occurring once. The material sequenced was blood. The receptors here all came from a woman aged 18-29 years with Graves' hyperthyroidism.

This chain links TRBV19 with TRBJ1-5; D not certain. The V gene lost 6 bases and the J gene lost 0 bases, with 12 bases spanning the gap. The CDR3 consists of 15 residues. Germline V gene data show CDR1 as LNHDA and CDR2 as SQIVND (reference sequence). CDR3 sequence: CASRGGSSSNQPQHF. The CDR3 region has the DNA TGTGCCAGTAGGGGCGGTTCTTCTAGCAATCAGCCCCAGCATTTT.

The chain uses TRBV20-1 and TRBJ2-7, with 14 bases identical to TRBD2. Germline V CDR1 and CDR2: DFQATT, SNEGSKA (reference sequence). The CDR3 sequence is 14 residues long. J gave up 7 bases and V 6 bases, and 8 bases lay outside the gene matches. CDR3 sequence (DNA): TGCAGTGCCTCACAGGGACTAGCGGGAGTTGAGCAGTACTTC. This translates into CSASQGLAGVEQYF.

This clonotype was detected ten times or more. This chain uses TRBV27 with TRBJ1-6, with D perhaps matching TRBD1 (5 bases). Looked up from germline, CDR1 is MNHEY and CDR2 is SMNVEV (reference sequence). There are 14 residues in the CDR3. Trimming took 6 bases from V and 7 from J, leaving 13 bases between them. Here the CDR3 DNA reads TGTGCCAGCAGGGAGGCGGGGGGGAATTCACCCCTCCACTTT. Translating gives CASREAGGNSPLHF.

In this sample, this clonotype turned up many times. The CDR3 loop reads CASSPDGGRAREQYF. The CDR3 bases are TGTGCCAGCAGCCCTGACGGCGGGAGGGCCCGCGAGCAGTACTTC. The chain employs TRBV5-5 and TRBJ2-7; 9 nucleotides agree with TRBD2. Germline loops: CDR1 SGHKS, CDR2 YYEKEE (reference sequence). This CDR3 has 15 amino acids. V was pared by 4 bases and J by 6 bases, with 11 bases of the junction left unmatched.

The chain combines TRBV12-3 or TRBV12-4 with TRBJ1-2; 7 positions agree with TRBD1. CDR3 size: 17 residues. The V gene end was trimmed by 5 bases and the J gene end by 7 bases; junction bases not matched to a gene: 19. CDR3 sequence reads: CASSPTILQGRGAGYTF. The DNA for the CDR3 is TGTGCCAGCAGTCCTACAATCCTACAGGGGAGAGGTGCTGGCTACACCTTC.

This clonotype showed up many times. Here the CDR3 DNA reads TGTGCCAGCAGTTTAGGGTTCATCAAACACCCCTACGAGCAGTACTTC. It specifies CASSLGFIKHPYEQYF. The chain combines TRBV28 with TRBJ2-7; no reliable D call. The ends were cut back, 2 bases at V and 2 bases at J, with 16 bases in the middle. CDR1 MDHEN and CDR2 SYDVKM come from the germline V gene. The CDR3 contains 16 residues.

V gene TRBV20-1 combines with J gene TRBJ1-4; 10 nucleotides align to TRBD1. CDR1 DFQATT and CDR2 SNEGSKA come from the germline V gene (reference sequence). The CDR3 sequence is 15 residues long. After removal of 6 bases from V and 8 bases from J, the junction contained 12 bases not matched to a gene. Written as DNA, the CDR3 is TGCAGTGCAACGGACAGGGGGGGGGGCAAGGAAAAACTGTTTTTT. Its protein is CSATDRGGGKEKLFF.

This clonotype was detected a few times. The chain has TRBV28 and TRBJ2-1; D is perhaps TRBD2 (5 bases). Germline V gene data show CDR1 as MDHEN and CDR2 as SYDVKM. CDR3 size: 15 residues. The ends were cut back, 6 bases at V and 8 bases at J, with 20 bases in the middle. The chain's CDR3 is CASRFEPRGRDEQFF. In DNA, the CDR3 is TGTGCCAGCAGATTCGAACCCCGGGGTAGGGATGAGCAGTTCTTC.

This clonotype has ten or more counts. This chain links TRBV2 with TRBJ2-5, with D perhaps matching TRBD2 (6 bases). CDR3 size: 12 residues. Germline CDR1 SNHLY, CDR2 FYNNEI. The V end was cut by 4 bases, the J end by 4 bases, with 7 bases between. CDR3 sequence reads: CASSGGGETQYF. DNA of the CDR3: TGTGCCAGCAGTGGGGGAGGAGAGACCCAGTACTTC.